Below, 19 T cell receptor beta chains from the same sample are listed, as sequenced in a study of cytotoxic CD8 clonotypes in ibrutinib-treated CLL. Sequencing was performed with immunoSEQ multiplex PCR; in TCRdb, only in-frame clones are kept and a portion is missing. This table holds over 200,000 clones, more than 65% found once. The sample consisted of PBMCs, taken after 12 months of ibrutinib treatment. The receptors come from a human donor with chronic lymphocytic leukemia.

The chain is built from TRBV19 and TRBJ2-3; 8 positions match TRBD2. Germline CDR1 reads LNHDA; CDR2 reads SQIVND (reference sequence). This CDR3 region has 16 residues. Trimming removed 6 bases from V and 4 bases from J; junction bases left unmatched: 12. The CDR3 DNA reads as TGTGCCAGTAGCCTCACCACTAGCGGCGGCGCAGATACGCAGTATTTT. Translation gives CASSLTTSGGADTQYF.

This sequence joins TRBV4-3 and TRBJ2-2; 8 bases match TRBD2. This CDR3 spans 18 amino acids. CDR1 LGHNA and CDR2 YSLEER come from the germline V gene. The J segment lost 2 bases and the V segment lost 0 bases, leaving 8 bases of the junction unmatched. CDR3 coding DNA: TGCGCCAGCAGCCAAGATTTGCGGGAGGCCACTAACACCGGGGAGCTGTTTTTT. Encoded protein: CASSQDLREATNTGELFF.

This rearrangement joins TRBV27 to TRBJ2-6, with unresolved D. CDR1 and CDR2 from the germline V gene are MNHEY and SMNVEV (reference sequence). Between the trimmed V and J ends, which lost 5 bases and 0 bases, there was a span of 5 bases. The CDR3 runs to 14 residues. This chain's CDR3 is CASSPRSGANVLTF. The CDR3 nucleotides read TGTGCCAGCAGTCCCCGCTCTGGGGCCAACGTCCTGACTTTC. The full variable domain, completed using reference TRBV27 and TRBJ2-6, is EAQVTQNPRYLITVTGKKLTVTCSQNMNHEYMSWYRQDPGLGLRQIYYSMNVEVTDKGDVPEGYKVSRKEKRNFPLILESPSPNQTSLYFCASSPRSGANVLTFGAGSRLTVL.

The chain carries TRBV28 and TRBJ1-1; D unclear. Germline V gives CDR1 MDHEN, CDR2 SYDVKM. The germline V and J ends were trimmed by 6 bases and 12 bases, with 17 bases remaining between them. The CDR3 runs to 12 residues. The DNA of the CDR3 is TGTGCCAGCAGCTTTTCGGAGGCCCTAACTTTCTTT. This encodes CASSFSEALTFF.

The chain combines TRBV5-1 with TRBJ1-1; tentatively, D is TRBD1 (6 bases). The germline V gene has CDR1 SGHRS and CDR2 YFSETQ. The CDR3 covers 15 residues. Trimming cost V 3 bases and J 1 base, with 13 bases left between them. The CDR3 is CASSWRGHRNTEAFF. The CDR3 region has the DNA TGCGCCAGCAGCTGGAGGGGACATCGGAACACTGAAGCTTTCTTT.

Turning to this clone: The junction departs from germline at one end; a sequencing error may be responsible. In DNA form, the CDR3 reads TGTGCCAGCAGAGAAGTCGGGCAGCCCCAGCATTTT. Protein product: CASREVGQPQHF. The chain employs TRBV2 and TRBJ1-5, with no clear D. CDR1 and CDR2 from the germline V gene are SNHLY and FYNNEI. The CDR3 spans 12 residues.

This clone was detected only a few times. The rearrangement links TRBV6-4 to TRBJ2-1, with D unclear. Germline CDR1 is MRHNA and CDR2 is SNTAGT. V lost 3 bases to trimming and J lost 9 bases, with 15 bases between them. This CDR3 comprises 14 residues. CDR3 bases: TGTGCCAGCAGTGATGGCGGTGTTTTGGGTGAGCAGTTCTTC. This codes for CASSDGGVLGEQFF.

The chain recombines TRBV30 with TRBJ2-1, with D perhaps matching TRBD2 (6 bases). Trimming stripped 4 bases from V and 9 bases from J, with 10 bases between. This CDR3 contains 11 residues. Germline CDR1 is GTSNPN and CDR2 is SVGIG (reference sequence). The CDR3 is CAWTLAFEQFF. The DNA of the CDR3 is TGTGCCTGGACACTAGCATTTGAGCAGTTCTTC. The variable domain in full, with the rest retrieved from reference TRBV30 and TRBJ2-1, is SQTIHQWPATLVQPVGSPLSLECTVEGTSNPNLYWYRQAAGRGLQLLFYSVGIGQISSEVPQNLSASRPQDRQFILSSKKLLLSDSGFYLCAWTLAFEQFFGPGTRLTVL.

The V gene is TRBV7-2, the J gene TRBJ2-7; unclear D gene. This CDR3 region has 15 residues. The germline V and J ends were trimmed by 5 bases and 0 bases, with 14 bases remaining between them. CDR1 and CDR2 from the germline V gene are SGHTA and FQGNSA. The CDR3 bases are TGTGCCAGCAGCACCTCTATAGCAAGCTCCTACGAGCAGTACTTC. It yields the protein CASSTSIASSYEQYF.

The gene calls are TRBV25-1 and TRBJ1-4; no clear D gene. With 5 bases removed from V and 14 bases from J, the gap between germline ends came to 12 bases. Looked up from germline, CDR1 is MGHDK and CDR2 is SYGVNS. The CDR3 has 11 residues. The CDR3 nucleotides are TGTGCCAGCAGTTTGGGTTTGGCTCTGTTTTTT. Amino acids: CASSLGLALFF.

The chain recombines TRBV10-3 with TRBJ1-1; TRBD1 matches at 8 bases. The CDR3 is made up of 14 amino acids. Trimming removed 2 bases from V and 5 bases from J; junction bases left unmatched: 4. The germline gives CDR1 ENHRY, CDR2 SYGVKD. CDR3 sequence: CAISERTGGTEAFF. The CDR3 region has the DNA TGTGCCATCAGTGAGCGTACAGGGGGAACTGAAGCTTTCTTT.

The rearrangement uses TRBV7-9 and TRBJ1-3; 9 bases agree with TRBD1. The germline CDR1 and CDR2 sequences are SEHNR and FQNEAQ (reference sequence). V shed 6 bases and J 6 bases; nucleotides not matched to a gene: 12. The CDR3 sequence is 16 residues long. CDR3 loop: CASSRRDRARENTIYF. CDR3 coding DNA: TGTGCCAGCAGTCGCCGGGACAGGGCTCGTGAAAACACCATATATTTT.

The chain uses TRBV30 and TRBJ1-1, with TRBD1 matching 7 bases. Trimming cost V 3 bases and J 4 bases; bases outside gene matches: 5. Looked up from germline, CDR1 is GTSNPN and CDR2 is SVGIG (reference sequence). The CDR3 runs to 13 residues. CDR3 loop: CAWSPGGGTEAFF. Written as DNA, the CDR3 is TGTGCCTGGAGCCCAGGGGGGGGCACTGAAGCTTTCTTT.

This clone was counted only a few times. The chain couples TRBV18 to TRBJ2-7, with D tentatively TRBD1 (5 bases). The CDR3 totals 11 residues. The germline gives CDR1 KGHSH, CDR2 LQKENI. Trimming removed 4 bases from V and 7 bases from J, with 8 bases in between. In DNA, the CDR3 is TGTGCCAGCTCACAGGGGTGGGAGCAGTACTTC. Translated: CASSQGWEQYF. Full variable domain (rest looked up from reference TRBV18 and TRBJ2-7): NAGVMQNPRHLVRRRGQEARLRCSPMKGHSHVYWYRQLPEEGLKFMVYLQKENIIDESGMPKERFSAEFPKEGPSILRIQQVVRGDSAAYFCASSQGWEQYFGPGTRLTVT.

This clone has a single count. The chain employs TRBV4-2 and TRBJ2-1; 7 nucleotides align to TRBD2. In germline, CDR1 is LGHNA, CDR2 YNFKEQ. V trimming: 4 bases; J trimming: 3 bases; junction bases outside the gene matches: 6. The CDR3 totals 15 residues. The CDR3 nucleotides are TGTGCCAGCAGCCCGGAGGGAGGGCTCTACAATGAGCAGTTCTTC. Encoded protein: CASSPEGGLYNEQFF.

This clone was picked up a small number of times. This chain joins TRBV28 and TRBJ1-5, with D perhaps matching TRBD1 (5 bases). Deletions cut 2 bases from V and 6 bases from J, with 14 bases between. CDR1 MDHEN and CDR2 SYDVKM come from the germline V gene. The CDR3 runs to 15 residues. Written as DNA, the CDR3 is TGTGCCAGCAGTTTAGTGTCAGGGTTCGGTCAGCCCCAGCATTTT. Translating it yields CASSLVSGFGQPQHF.

V gene TRBV9 combines with J gene TRBJ1-1; D gene unclear. The CDR3 covers 14 residues. V was pared by 0 bases and J by 5 bases, with 11 bases between. In germline, CDR1 is SGDLS, CDR2 YYNGEE. CDR3 sequence reads: CASSVAGEKTEAFF. Here the CDR3 DNA reads TGTGCCAGCAGCGTAGCCGGCGAAAAGACTGAAGCTTTCTTT.

This clone was detected a few times. The rearrangement joins TRBV19 to TRBJ1-4, with D uncertain. The CDR3 totals 13 residues. The V gene's germline CDR1 is LNHDA and CDR2 SQIVND (reference sequence). Trimming cost V 6 bases and J 7 bases, with 12 bases left between them. The CDR3 nucleotides are TGTGCCAGTAGGTATCGACTGAGTGAAAAACTGTTTTTT. It translates to CASRYRLSEKLFF.

This chain links TRBV18 with TRBJ1-2; D is ambiguous. Germline V gene data show CDR1 as KGHSH and CDR2 as LQKENI. The CDR3 runs to 18 residues. The V and J ends lost 3 bases and 0 bases respectively, with 20 bases between them. CDR3 loop: CASSPSLQRIASNYGYTF. DNA for the CDR3: TGTGCCAGCTCACCTTCACTACAGCGGATTGCTTCTAACTATGGCTACACCTTC.